This T cell receptor beta chain was documented in a study of cytomegalovirus exposure and HLA in healthy donors. Donors sampled were nominally healthy, though unrecorded immune exposures were likely. 60 Vbeta and 13 Jbeta primers were used in PCR. Generated by immunoSEQ multiplex PCR, the TCRdb table keeps only in-frame clones and is missing some. The repertoire holds 95,000 to 130,000 clones, with about 10% as singletons. By proportion, this clone is medium-sized. Its antigen is not known. After removal of 1 base from V and 5 bases from J, the junction contained 2 bases not matched to a gene. The germline V gene has CDR1 MNHNS and CDR2 SASEGT. This CDR3 comprises 15 residues. Whole-study results and caveats: Analysis was carried out at a later point, and it linked a missense DCLRE1C variant to TCR beta V- and J-gene trimming. A reported reduction in N-insertions relative to the approximately 670-donor mean was seen in an Asian-associated ancestry cluster in a later analysis.

The TCR originated in a man between 25 and 39 years old in good health and CMV-seronegative. This chain links TRBV6-1 with TRBJ2-7; 13 nucleotides align to TRBD2. Sequenced sample: PBMCs. CDR3 coding DNA: TGTGCCAGCAGTGAAGGGACTAGCGGGAGCCACGAGCAGTACTTC. It yields the protein CASSEGTSGSHEQYF.